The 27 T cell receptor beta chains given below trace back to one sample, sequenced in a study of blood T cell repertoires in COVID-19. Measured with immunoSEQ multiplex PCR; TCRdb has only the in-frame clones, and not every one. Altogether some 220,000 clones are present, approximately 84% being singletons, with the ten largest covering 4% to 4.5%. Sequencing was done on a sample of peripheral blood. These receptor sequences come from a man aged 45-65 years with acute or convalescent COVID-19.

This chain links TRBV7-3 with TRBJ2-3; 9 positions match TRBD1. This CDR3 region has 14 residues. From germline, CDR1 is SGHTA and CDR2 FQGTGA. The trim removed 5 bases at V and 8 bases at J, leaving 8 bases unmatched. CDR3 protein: CASSLGTGQGTQYF. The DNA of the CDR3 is TGTGCCAGCAGCCTAGGGACAGGGCAGGGTACGCAGTATTTT.

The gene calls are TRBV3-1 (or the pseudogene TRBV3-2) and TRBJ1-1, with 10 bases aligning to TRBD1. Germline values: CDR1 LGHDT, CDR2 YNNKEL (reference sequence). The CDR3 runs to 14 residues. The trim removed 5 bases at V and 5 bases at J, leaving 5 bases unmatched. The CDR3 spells CASSSRDRGTEAFF. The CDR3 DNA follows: TGTGCCAGCAGCAGCCGGGACAGGGGTACTGAAGCTTTCTTT.

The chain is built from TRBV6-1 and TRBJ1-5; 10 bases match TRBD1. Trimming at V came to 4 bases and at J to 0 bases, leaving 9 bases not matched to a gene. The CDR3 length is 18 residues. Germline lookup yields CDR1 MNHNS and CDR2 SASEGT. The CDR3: CASSARTGGIYSNQPQHF. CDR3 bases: TGTGCCAGCAGTGCCCGGACAGGGGGAATATATAGCAATCAGCCCCAGCATTTT.

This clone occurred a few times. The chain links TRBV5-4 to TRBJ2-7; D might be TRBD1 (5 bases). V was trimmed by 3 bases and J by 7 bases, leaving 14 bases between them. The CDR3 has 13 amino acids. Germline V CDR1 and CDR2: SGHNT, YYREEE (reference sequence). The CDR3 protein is CASSWTLGGEQYF. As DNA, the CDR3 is TGTGCCAGCAGCTGGACATTGGGTGGGGAGCAGTACTTC.

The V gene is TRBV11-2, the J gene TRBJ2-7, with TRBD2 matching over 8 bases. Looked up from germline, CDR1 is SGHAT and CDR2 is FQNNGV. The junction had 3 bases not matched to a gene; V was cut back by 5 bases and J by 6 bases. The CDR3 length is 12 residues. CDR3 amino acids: CASSPGGVEQYF. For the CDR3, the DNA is TGTGCCAGCAGCCCCGGGGGGGTCGAGCAGTACTTC.

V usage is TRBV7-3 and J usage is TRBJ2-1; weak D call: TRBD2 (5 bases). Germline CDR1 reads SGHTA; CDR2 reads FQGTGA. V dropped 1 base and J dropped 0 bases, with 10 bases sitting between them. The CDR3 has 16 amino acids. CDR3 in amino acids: CASSLRVGSSYNEQFF. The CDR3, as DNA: TGTGCCAGCAGCTTAAGGGTGGGGAGCTCCTACAATGAGCAGTTCTTC.

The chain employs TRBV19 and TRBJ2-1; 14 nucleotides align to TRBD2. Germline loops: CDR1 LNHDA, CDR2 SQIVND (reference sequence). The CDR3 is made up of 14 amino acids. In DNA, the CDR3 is TGTGGTACGTATTCGACTAGCGGGGGGGCCGAGCAGTTCTTC. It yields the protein CGTYSTSGGAEQFF.

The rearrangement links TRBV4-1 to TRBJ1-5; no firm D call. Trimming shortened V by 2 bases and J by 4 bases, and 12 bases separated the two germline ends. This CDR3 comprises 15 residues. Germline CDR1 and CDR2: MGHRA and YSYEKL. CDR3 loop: CASSQILAINQPQHF. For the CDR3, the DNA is TGCGCCAGCAGCCAAATATTGGCAATTAATCAGCCCCAGCATTTT.

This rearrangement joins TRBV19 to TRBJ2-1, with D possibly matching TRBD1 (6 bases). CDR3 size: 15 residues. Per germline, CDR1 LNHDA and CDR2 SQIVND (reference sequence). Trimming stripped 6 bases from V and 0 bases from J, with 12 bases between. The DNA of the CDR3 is TGTGCCAGTAGCCAGGGGTTTAGCTCCTACAATGAGCAGTTCTTC. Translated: CASSQGFSSYNEQFF. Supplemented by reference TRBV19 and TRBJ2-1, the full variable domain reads DGGITQSPKYLFRKEGQNVTLSCEQNLNHDAMYWYRQDPGQGLRLIYYSQIVNDFQKGDIAEGYSVSREKKESFPLTVTSAQKNPTAFYLCASSQGFSSYNEQFFGPGTRLTVL.

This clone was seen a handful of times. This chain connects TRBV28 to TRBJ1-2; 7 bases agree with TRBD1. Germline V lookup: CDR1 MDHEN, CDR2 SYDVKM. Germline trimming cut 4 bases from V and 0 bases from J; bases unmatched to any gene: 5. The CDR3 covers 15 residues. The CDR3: CASSSITGANYGYTF. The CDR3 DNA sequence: TGTGCCAGCAGTTCAATTACAGGGGCTAACTATGGCTACACCTTC.

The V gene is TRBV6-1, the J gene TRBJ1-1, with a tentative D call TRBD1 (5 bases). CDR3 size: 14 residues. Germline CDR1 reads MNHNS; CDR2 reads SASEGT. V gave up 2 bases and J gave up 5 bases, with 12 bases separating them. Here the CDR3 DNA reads TGTGCCAGCAGTGAAATGGGCCGGGGGACTGAAGCTTTCTTT. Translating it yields CASSEMGRGTEAFF.

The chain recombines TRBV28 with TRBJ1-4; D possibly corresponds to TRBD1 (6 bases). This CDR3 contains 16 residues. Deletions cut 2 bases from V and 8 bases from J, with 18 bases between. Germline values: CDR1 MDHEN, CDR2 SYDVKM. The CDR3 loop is CASSLTGTDQGEKLFF. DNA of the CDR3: TGTGCCAGCAGTTTAACAGGGACCGACCAGGGGGAAAAACTGTTTTTT.

The CDR3 bases are TGTGCCAGTAGTGCCGAGTTCGATGAGCAGTTCTTC. Residues: CASSAEFDEQFF. The chain links TRBV19 to TRBJ2-1; D call uncertain. Per germline, CDR1 LNHDA and CDR2 SQIVND (reference sequence). Deletions cut 5 bases from V and 8 bases from J, with 10 bases between. The CDR3 runs to 12 residues.

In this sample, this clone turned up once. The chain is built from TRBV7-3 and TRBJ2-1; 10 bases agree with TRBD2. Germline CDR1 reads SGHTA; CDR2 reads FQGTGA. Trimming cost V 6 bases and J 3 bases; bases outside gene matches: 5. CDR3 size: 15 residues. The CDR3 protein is CASSLAGVGYNEQFF. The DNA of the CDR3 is TGTGCCAGCAGTCTAGCGGGAGTTGGCTACAATGAGCAGTTCTTC.

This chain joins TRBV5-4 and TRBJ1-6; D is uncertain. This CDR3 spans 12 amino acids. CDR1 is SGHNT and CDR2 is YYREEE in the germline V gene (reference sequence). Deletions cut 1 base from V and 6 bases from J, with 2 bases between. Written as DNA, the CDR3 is TGTGCCAGCAGCTTGCGTAATTCACCCCTCCACTTT. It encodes CASSLRNSPLHF.

CDR3 nucleotide sequence: TGTGCCAGCAGCTTGGGACAGACCGAGCAGTACTTC. This codes for CASSLGQTEQYF. The chain is built from TRBV7-8 and TRBJ2-7, with 7 bases matching TRBD1. V gave up 3 bases and J gave up 6 bases; unmatched junction bases: 2. Germline V CDR1 and CDR2: SGHVS, FQNEAQ. This CDR3 contains 12 residues.

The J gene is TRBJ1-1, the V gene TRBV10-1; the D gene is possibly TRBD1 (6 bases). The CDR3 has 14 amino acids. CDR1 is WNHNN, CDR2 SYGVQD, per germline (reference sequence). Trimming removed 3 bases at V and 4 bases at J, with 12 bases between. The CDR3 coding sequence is TGCGCCAGCAGTGACTCAGGGGAGAGCACTGAAGCTTTCTTT. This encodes CASSDSGESTEAFF.

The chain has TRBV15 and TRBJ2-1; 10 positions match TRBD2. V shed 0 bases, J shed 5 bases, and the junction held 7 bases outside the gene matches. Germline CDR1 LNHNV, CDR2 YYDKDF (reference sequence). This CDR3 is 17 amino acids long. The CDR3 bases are TGTGCCACCAGCAGAGAATCGGCTAGCGGGAGAAACAATGAGCAGTTCTTC. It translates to CATSRESASGRNNEQFF.

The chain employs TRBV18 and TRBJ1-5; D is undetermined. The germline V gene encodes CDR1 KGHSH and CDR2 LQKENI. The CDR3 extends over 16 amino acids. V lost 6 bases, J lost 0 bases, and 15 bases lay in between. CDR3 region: CASSAVRTDSNQPQHF. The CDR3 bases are TGTGCCAGCTCCGCTGTGAGGACTGATAGCAATCAGCCCCAGCATTTT.

The CDR3: CASSLREGGFRDTQYF. CDR3 nucleotide sequence: TGTGCCAGCAGCTTAAGGGAGGGGGGGTTCCGGGATACGCAGTATTTT. The chain has TRBV5-6 and TRBJ2-3; the D gene is possibly TRBD2 (7 bases). The CDR3 extends over 16 amino acids. V was cut by 2 bases and J by 6 bases, with 19 bases left in between. Germline CDR1 reads SGHDT; CDR2 reads YYEEEE.

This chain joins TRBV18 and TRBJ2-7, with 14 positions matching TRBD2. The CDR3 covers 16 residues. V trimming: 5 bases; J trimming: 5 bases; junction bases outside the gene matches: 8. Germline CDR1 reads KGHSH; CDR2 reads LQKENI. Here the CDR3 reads CASSVDGTSGGHEQYF. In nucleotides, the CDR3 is TGTGCCAGCTCAGTGGACGGGACTAGCGGGGGCCACGAGCAGTACTTC. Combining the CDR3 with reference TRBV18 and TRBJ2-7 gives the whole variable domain NAGVMQNPRHLVRRRGQEARLRCSPMKGHSHVYWYRQLPEEGLKFMVYLQKENIIDESGMPKERFSAEFPKEGPSILRIQQVVRGDSAAYFCASSVDGTSGGHEQYFGPGTRLTVT.

The CDR3 here is CASSLTGQGVYGYTF. The CDR3 nucleotides read TGTGCCAGCAGCTTAACAGGGCAGGGGGTCTATGGCTACACCTTC. The V and J genes are TRBV7-3 and TRBJ1-2; 7 positions agree with TRBD1. Unmatched junction bases numbered 5, after V lost 0 bases and J lost 4 bases. In germline, CDR1 is SGHTA, CDR2 FQGTGA. The CDR3 has 15 residues.

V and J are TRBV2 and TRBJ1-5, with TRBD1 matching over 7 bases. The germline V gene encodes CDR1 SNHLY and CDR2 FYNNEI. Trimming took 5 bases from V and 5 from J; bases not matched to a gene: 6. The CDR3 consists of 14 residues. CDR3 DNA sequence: TGTGCCAGCAGTCCCCGGGACAGAGATCAGCCCCAGCATTTT. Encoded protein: CASSPRDRDQPQHF.

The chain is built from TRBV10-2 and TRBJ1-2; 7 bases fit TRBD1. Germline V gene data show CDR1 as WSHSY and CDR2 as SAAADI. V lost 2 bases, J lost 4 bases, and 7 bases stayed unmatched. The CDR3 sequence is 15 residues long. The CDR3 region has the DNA TGCGCCAGCAGTGAGGCCTTGGACAGGACCTATGGCTACACCTTC. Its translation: CASSEALDRTYGYTF.

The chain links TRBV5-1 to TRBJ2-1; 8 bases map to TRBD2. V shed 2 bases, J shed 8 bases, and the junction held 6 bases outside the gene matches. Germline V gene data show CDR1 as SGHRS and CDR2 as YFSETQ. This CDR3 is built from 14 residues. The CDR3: CASSLRGGRDEQFF. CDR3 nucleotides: TGCGCCAGCAGCTTACGGGGGGGCAGAGATGAGCAGTTCTTC. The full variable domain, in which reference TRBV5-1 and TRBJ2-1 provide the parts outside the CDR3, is KAGVTQTPRYLIKTRGQQVTLSCSPISGHRSVSWYQQTPGQGLQFLFEYFSETQRNKGNFPGRFSGRQFSNSRSEMNVSTLELGDSALYLCASSLRGGRDEQFFGPGTRLTVL.

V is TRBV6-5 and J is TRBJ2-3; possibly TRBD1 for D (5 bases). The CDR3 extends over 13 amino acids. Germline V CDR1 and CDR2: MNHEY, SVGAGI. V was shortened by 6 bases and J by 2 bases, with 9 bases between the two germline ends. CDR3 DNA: TGTGCCAGCAGACAGACAGCCACAGATACGCAGTATTTT. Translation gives CASRQTATDTQYF.

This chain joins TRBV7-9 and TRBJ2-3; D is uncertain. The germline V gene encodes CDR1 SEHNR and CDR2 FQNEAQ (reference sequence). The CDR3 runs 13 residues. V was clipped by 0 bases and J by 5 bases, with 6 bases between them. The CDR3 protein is CASSLAYRDTQYF. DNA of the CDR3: TGTGCCAGCAGCTTAGCATATAGAGATACGCAGTATTTT.